What follows are 24 T cell receptor beta chains derived from one specimen sequenced in a study of shared clonotypes between healthy human individuals (TCRdb year 2020). Preparation of the library involved the immunoSEQ multiplex PCR assay. Here the immuneACCESS table is served through TCRdb, limited to in-frame sequences with V and J called. Missing clones are a known gap in these copies; in checked studies unresolved V genes cover under half, and the rest lacks a known reason. The sample table lists approximately 2.5 million clones, under 95% of them with a count of one. The leading ten clones occupy 0.36% of the sample. Material for sequencing was naive CD4+ T cells from PBMCs. What the cell subset or site label conveys for this sample: CD45RA+ positively selected. These receptors were collected from a man younger than 30 in good health. Some clones in this sample may be carry-over from other donors' samples.

The CDR3 reads CASSSRQGFHEQYF. In DNA, the CDR3 is TGCGCCAGCAGCTCGCGACAGGGATTCCACGAGCAGTACTTC. The rearrangement links TRBV5-1 to TRBJ2-7; 7 nucleotides agree with TRBD1. CDR3 length: 14 amino acids. Trimming removed 3 bases from V and 5 bases from J; junction bases left unmatched: 8. CDR1 and CDR2 from the germline V gene are SGHRS and YFSETQ. The full variable domain, in which reference TRBV5-1 and TRBJ2-7 provide the parts outside the CDR3, is KAGVTQTPRYLIKTRGQQVTLSCSPISGHRSVSWYQQTPGQGLQFLFEYFSETQRNKGNFPGRFSGRQFSNSRSEMNVSTLELGDSALYLCASSSRQGFHEQYFGPGTRLTVT.

The rearrangement uses TRBV7-9 and TRBJ1-4, with 7 nucleotides matching TRBD1. The V gene end was trimmed by 5 bases and the J gene end by 3 bases; junction bases not matched to a gene: 3. This CDR3 is built from 14 residues. Per germline, CDR1 SEHNR and CDR2 FQNEAQ (reference sequence). CDR3 DNA: TGTGCCAGCAGCCAGGGGGAATCTAATGAAAAACTGTTTTTT. Protein sequence: CASSQGESNEKLFF.

The chain couples TRBV29-1 to TRBJ2-5, with D perhaps TRBD2 (6 bases). The CDR3 has 12 residues. With 5 bases removed from V and 7 bases from J, the gap between germline ends came to 14 bases. Per the germline V gene, CDR1 is SQVTM and CDR2 is ANQGSEA. The CDR3 region has the DNA TGCAGCGTTATCGGAGGGCCGGGGACCCAGTACTTC. Amino acid sequence: CSVIGGPGTQYF.

Regarding this clone: This sample includes further DNA sequences coding for the same CDR3. The gene calls are TRBV7-9 and TRBJ2-7, with 7 bases lining up with TRBD1. The CDR3 runs 15 residues. Trimming took 3 bases from V and 4 from J; bases not matched to a gene: 9. CDR1 and CDR2 (germline): SEHNR, FQNEAQ (reference sequence). The CDR3 here is CASSLGQGVGYEQYF. The CDR3 DNA reads TGTGCCAGCAGCTTGGGGCAGGGGGTAGGTTACGAGCAGTACTTC.

The chain carries TRBV27 and TRBJ2-3, with D perhaps TRBD1 or TRBD2 (5 bases each). The ends were cut back, 6 bases at V and 4 bases at J, with 20 bases in the middle. Germline V gives CDR1 MNHEY, CDR2 SMNVEV (reference sequence). CDR3 length: 16 amino acids. CDR3: CASSLGEGLEADTQYF. Written as DNA, the CDR3 is TGTGCCAGCAGCTTGGGTGAGGGGCTTGAGGCAGATACGCAGTATTTT.

This sequence joins TRBV30 and TRBJ2-3; 8 bases align to TRBD2. CDR3 length equals 14 residues. CDR1 is GTSNPN and CDR2 is SVGIG in the germline V gene (reference sequence). V lost 0 bases and J lost 7; bases outside the gene matches: 6. CDR3 in DNA: TGTGCCTGGAGTGTTGCGGGAGGTCGCCATACGCAGTATTTT. As protein: CAWSVAGGRHTQYF.

The V call is TRBV10-3, the J call TRBJ1-2; maybe TRBD1 (6 bases). The germline V gene encodes CDR1 ENHRY and CDR2 SYGVKD. Trimming stripped 3 bases from V and 3 bases from J, with 14 bases between. The CDR3 loop spans 15 amino acids. The CDR3 sequence is CAISELTGEDYGYTF. Written as DNA, the CDR3 is TGTGCCATCAGTGAACTGACAGGAGAGGACTATGGCTACACCTTC.

In nucleotides, the CDR3 is TGCAGCGTGACTGGGACTTATACGCAGTATTTT. This translates into CSVTGTYTQYF. This chain joins TRBV29-1 and TRBJ2-3; possibly TRBD2 for D (6 bases). The length of the CDR3 is 11 residues. CDR1 and CDR2 from the germline V gene are SQVTM and ANQGSEA. Trimming took 6 bases from V and 7 from J, leaving 11 bases between them.

The V and J genes are TRBV28 and TRBJ2-5; the match to TRBD2 covers 11 bases. V shed 6 bases, J shed 4 bases, and the junction held 4 bases outside the gene matches. The length of the CDR3 is 14 residues. Germline V gene sequence: CDR1 MDHEN, CDR2 SYDVKM. The CDR3 sequence: CASSTSGRRETQYF. The CDR3 nucleotides read TGTGCCAGCAGCACTAGCGGGAGACGAGAGACCCAGTACTTC.

The J gene is TRBJ2-1, the V gene TRBV9, with 7 bases aligning to TRBD2. Trimming removed 0 bases from V and 3 bases from J; junction bases left unmatched: 3. The V gene's germline CDR1 is SGDLS and CDR2 YYNGEE. This CDR3 comprises 15 residues. The CDR3 sequence: CASSVVRGDYNEQFF. As DNA, the CDR3 is TGTGCCAGCAGCGTAGTTCGGGGGGACTACAATGAGCAGTTCTTC.

This sequence joins TRBV28 and TRBJ1-6; unclear D gene. The CDR3 is 14 residues long. From germline, CDR1 is MDHEN and CDR2 SYDVKM. V gave up 2 bases and J gave up 15 bases, with 17 bases separating them. The CDR3 spells CASSLTQTDLNLHF. The CDR3, as DNA: TGTGCCAGCAGTTTAACCCAGACGGATTTAAACCTCCACTTT.

The rearrangement joins TRBV5-1 to TRBJ1-6; TRBD1 agrees at 8 bases. Germline V gene sequence: CDR1 SGHRS, CDR2 YFSETQ. The V segment lost 5 bases and the J segment 5 bases; nucleotides outside the gene matches: 6. The CDR3 loop spans 15 amino acids. This CDR3 is CASRSDRADNSPLHF. CDR3 DNA sequence: TGCGCCAGCAGGTCGGACAGGGCCGATAATTCACCCCTCCACTTT.

This chain links TRBV2 with TRBJ1-1; no firm D call. The CDR3 runs 13 residues. Trimming stripped 5 bases from V and 0 bases from J, with 7 bases between. CDR1 and CDR2 (germline): SNHLY, FYNNEI. The CDR3 loop reads CASSFEVNTEAFF. In DNA, the CDR3 is TGTGCCAGCAGTTTTGAGGTGAACACTGAAGCTTTCTTT.

This chain links TRBV6-5 with TRBJ2-7, with TRBD1 identical over 7 bases. Looked up from germline, CDR1 is MNHEY and CDR2 is SVGAGI. The CDR3 has 15 residues. J lost 3 bases, V lost 0 bases, and 5 bases had no gene match. The CDR3 protein is CASSYSGGGYYEQYF. The CDR3, as DNA: TGTGCCAGCAGTTACTCAGGGGGCGGCTACTACGAGCAGTACTTC.

This chain links TRBV28 with TRBJ1-1, with D perhaps matching TRBD1 (5 bases). This CDR3 region has 13 residues. Germline CDR1 MDHEN, CDR2 SYDVKM. V dropped 6 bases and J dropped 1 base, with 9 bases sitting between them. DNA of the CDR3: TGTGCCAGCAGATTCACAGGGAACACTGAAGCTTTCTTT. Protein product: CASRFTGNTEAFF.

The chain has TRBV5-1 and TRBJ2-2, with TRBD2 matching over 11 bases. V gave up 3 bases and J gave up 7 bases; unmatched junction bases: 14. The germline V gene encodes CDR1 SGHRS and CDR2 YFSETQ. The CDR3 covers 18 residues. Written as DNA, the CDR3 is TGCGCCAGCAGCTCCGAGGGGCTAGCGGGAGGATATAACGGGGAGCTGTTTTTT. Translated: CASSSEGLAGGYNGELFF.

The chain links TRBV28 to TRBJ1-2; the D is unclear. Germline V gives CDR1 MDHEN, CDR2 SYDVKM. The CDR3 length is 13 residues. Trimming took 8 bases from V and 5 from J, leaving 15 bases between them. The CDR3 here is CASRATDFYGYTF. CDR3 DNA sequence: TGTGCCAGCCGCGCGACGGACTTTTATGGCTACACCTTC.

The chain couples TRBV7-9 to TRBJ2-2; 10 bases match TRBD1. CDR1 SEHNR and CDR2 FQNEAQ come from the germline V gene (reference sequence). The CDR3 has 16 amino acids. The J segment lost 3 bases and the V segment lost 0 bases, leaving 1 base of the junction unmatched. CDR3 sequence (DNA): TGTGCCAGCAGCTTAGCCGGGACAGGGGACACCGGGGAGCTGTTTTTT. Protein sequence: CASSLAGTGDTGELFF.

Of note for this clone: The identical CDR3 is also encoded by other nucleotide sequences in the sample. The rearrangement joins TRBV29-1 to TRBJ2-1, with D tentatively TRBD1 (5 bases). Germline V gives CDR1 SQVTM, CDR2 ANQGSEA. The CDR3 has 13 amino acids. V was clipped by 3 bases and J by 0 bases, with 6 bases between them. The CDR3 DNA reads TGCAGCGTTGACAGGGACTCCTACAATGAGCAGTTCTTC. This sequence encodes CSVDRDSYNEQFF.

This clone has a single count. The chain has TRBV30 and TRBJ2-5, with no clear D. This CDR3 region has 13 residues. Germline values: CDR1 GTSNPN, CDR2 SVGIG (reference sequence). V was shortened by 3 bases and J by 1 base, with 9 bases between the two germline ends. CDR3 sequence: CAWRADRQETQYF. The CDR3, as DNA: TGTGCCTGGAGGGCGGACCGCCAAGAGACCCAGTACTTC.

The V call is TRBV7-2, the J call TRBJ1-2; D gene uncertain. The V end was cut by 5 bases, the J end by 5 bases, with 18 bases between. This CDR3 has 15 residues. Germline V gene lookup returns CDR1 SGHTA and CDR2 FQGNSA. CDR3 sequence (DNA): TGTGCCAGCAGCCCCACTCGGTCCAGACAATATGGCTACACCTTC. It codes for CASSPTRSRQYGYTF.

This chain links TRBV11-2 with TRBJ1-2; D possibly corresponds to TRBD1 (6 bases). The CDR3 loop spans 13 amino acids. Trimming pared 5 bases from V and 4 bases from J, leaving 11 bases between. Per germline, CDR1 SGHAT and CDR2 FQNNGV. The CDR3 spells CASSPTGSYGYTF. DNA of the CDR3: TGTGCCAGCAGCCCCACAGGGTCCTATGGCTACACCTTC.

This clone has just one count. V and J are TRBV7-9 and TRBJ2-7; D might be TRBD1 (6 bases). Looked up from germline, CDR1 is SEHNR and CDR2 is FQNEAQ (reference sequence). V was pared by 2 bases and J by 6 bases, with 14 bases between. CDR3 length: 14 residues. The chain's CDR3 is CASSLIAGAGEQYF. DNA for the CDR3: TGTGCCAGCAGCTTAATAGCAGGGGCGGGCGAGCAGTACTTC.

The V and J genes are TRBV7-8 and TRBJ2-2; D is unresolved. The CDR3 extends over 14 amino acids. Deletions cut 3 bases from V and 6 bases from J, with 11 bases between. CDR1 and CDR2 from the germline V gene are SGHVS and FQNEAQ. CDR3 loop: CASSFSIPPGELFF. The CDR3 nucleotides read TGTGCCAGCAGCTTTTCAATCCCGCCCGGGGAGCTGTTTTTT.